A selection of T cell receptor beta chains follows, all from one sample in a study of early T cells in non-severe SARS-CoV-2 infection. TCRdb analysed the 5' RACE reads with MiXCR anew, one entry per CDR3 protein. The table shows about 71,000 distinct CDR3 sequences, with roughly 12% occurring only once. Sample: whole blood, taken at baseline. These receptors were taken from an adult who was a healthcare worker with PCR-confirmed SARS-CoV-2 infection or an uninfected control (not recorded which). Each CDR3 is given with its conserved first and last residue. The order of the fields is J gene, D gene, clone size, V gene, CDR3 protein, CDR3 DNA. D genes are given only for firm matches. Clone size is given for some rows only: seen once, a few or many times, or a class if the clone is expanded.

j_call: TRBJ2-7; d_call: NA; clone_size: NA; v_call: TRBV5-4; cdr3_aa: CASSLEQGHSYEQYF; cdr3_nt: TGTGCCAGCAGCTTGGAACAGGGACACTCCTACGAGCAGTACTTC
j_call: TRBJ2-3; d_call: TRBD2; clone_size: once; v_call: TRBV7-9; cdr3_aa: CASSPLTSGGASDTQYF; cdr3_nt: TGTGCCAGCAGCCCGTTGACTAGCGGGGGGGCCTCGGATACGCAGTATTTT
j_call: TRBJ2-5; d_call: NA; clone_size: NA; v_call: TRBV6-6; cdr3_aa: CASSYSKVGQPTQTQYF; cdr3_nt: TGTGCCAGCAGTTACTCGAAGGTGGGACAACCTACCCAGACCCAGTACTTC
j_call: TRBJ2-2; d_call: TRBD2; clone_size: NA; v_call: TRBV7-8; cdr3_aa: CASSYGPRGGASTGELFF; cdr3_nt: TGTGCCAGCAGCTACGGACCTCGCGGGGGGGCGAGCACCGGGGAGCTGTTTTTT
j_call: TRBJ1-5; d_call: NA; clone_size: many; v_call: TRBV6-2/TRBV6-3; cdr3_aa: CASNDQGRGQPQHF; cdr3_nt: TGTGCCAGCAACGACCAGGGAAGAGGTCAGCCCCAGCATTTT
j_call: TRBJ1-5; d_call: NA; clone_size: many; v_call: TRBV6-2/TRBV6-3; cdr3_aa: CASSSLSNQPQHF; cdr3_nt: TGTGCCAGCAGTTCCCTGAGCAATCAGCCCCAGCATTTT
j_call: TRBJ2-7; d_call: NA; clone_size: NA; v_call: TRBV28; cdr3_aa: CASSPPLSYEQYF; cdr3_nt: TGTGCCAGCAGTCCGCCCCTCAGCTACGAGCAGTACTTC
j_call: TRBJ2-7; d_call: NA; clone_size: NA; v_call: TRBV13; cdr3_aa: CASSLYRSYEQYF; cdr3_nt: TGTGCCAGCAGCTTATATAGGTCCTACGAGCAGTACTTC
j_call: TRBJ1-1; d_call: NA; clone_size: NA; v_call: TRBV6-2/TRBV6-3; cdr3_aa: CASSYSVQRAFF; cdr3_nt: TGTGCCAGCAGTTACTCTGTGCAGCGAGCTTTCTTT
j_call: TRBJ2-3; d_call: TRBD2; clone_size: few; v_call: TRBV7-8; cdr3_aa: CASSHSGGTDTQYF; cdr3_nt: TGTGCCAGCAGCCATAGCGGGGGCACAGATACGCAGTATTTT
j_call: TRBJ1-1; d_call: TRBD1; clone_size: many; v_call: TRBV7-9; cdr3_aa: CASGHGGTANTEAFF; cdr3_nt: TGTGCCAGCGGACATGGGGGGACAGCGAACACTGAAGCTTTCTTT
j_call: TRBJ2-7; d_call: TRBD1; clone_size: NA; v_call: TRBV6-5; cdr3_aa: CASRPTGKTYEQYF; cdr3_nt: TGTGCCAGCAGGCCGACAGGGAAGACCTACGAGCAGTACTTC
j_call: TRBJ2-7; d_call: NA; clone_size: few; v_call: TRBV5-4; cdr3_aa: CASSSGGGQSYEQYF; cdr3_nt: TGTGCCAGCAGCTCCGGCGGGGGCCAATCCTACGAGCAGTACTTC
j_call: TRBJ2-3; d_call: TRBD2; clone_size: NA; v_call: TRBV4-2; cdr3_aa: CASSQDLRLAGGADTQYF; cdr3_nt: TGTGCCAGCAGCCAAGATTTGAGACTAGCGGGGGGGGCGGATACGCAGTATTTT
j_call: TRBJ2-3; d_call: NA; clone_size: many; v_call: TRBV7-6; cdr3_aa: CASSSGLEDTQYF; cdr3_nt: TGTGCCAGCAGCTCTGGGTTAGAGGATACGCAGTATTTT
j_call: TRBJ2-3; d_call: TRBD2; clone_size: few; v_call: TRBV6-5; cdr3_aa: CASSGTSGGTDTQYF; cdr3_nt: TGTGCCAGCAGCGGGACTAGCGGGGGGACAGATACGCAGTATTTT
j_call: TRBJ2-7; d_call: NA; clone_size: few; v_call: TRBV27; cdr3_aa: CASRDYREKQYF; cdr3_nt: TGTGCCAGCAGAGACTACAGGGAAAAGCAGTACTTC
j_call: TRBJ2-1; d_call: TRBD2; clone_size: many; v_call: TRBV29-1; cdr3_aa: CSAHSGGVLDEQFF; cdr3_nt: TGCAGCGCCCATAGCGGGGGGGTTCTGGATGAGCAGTTCTTC
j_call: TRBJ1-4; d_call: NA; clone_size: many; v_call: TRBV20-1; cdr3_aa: CSAWAGEGKLFF; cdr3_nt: TGCAGTGCCTGGGCAGGGGAAGGAAAACTGTTTTTT
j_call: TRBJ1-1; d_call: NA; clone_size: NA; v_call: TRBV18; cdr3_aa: CASSPGDLNTEAFF; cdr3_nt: TGTGCCAGCTCACCCGGGGACCTAAACACTGAAGCTTTCTTT
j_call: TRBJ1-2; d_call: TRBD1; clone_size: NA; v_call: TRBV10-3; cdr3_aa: CAIRGTGANYGYTF; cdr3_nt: TGTGCCATCAGGGGGACAGGGGCTAACTATGGCTACACCTTC
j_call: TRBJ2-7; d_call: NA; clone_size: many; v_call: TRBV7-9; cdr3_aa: CASSRPSDEQYF; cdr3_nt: TGTGCCAGCAGCCGACCTTCGGACGAGCAGTACTTC